Included here is one T cell receptor beta chain sequence, with context. TCRdb recomputed calls from the 5' RACE reads with MiXCR, one row per CDR3 protein. This table has tens of thousands of distinct CDR3 sequences, 9.5% to 12% appearing once. V was pared by 4 bases and J by 4 bases, with 14 bases between. The V gene's germline CDR1 is MDHEN and CDR2 SYDVKM. CDR3 length: 15 amino acids. This specimen comes from a study of neurological immune-mediated disorders. This receptor was obtained from a man aged 55 to 70 in good health. Input material: PBMCs. This sequence joins TRBV28 and TRBJ1-5; no firm D call. The CDR3, as DNA: TGTGCCAGCAGTTCAGAGGGAGTAGGTAATCAGCCCCAGCATTTT. Encoded protein: CASSSEGVGNQPQHF.